The 20 T cell receptor beta chains below come from one sample, sequenced in a study of identical twins. A single record per CDR3 protein comes from TCRdb applying MiXCR to the 5' RACE reads. The repertoire holds more than 350,000 distinct CDR3 sequences, with roughly 10% as singletons. Material for sequencing was naive T cells sorted from blood. These receptors came from a woman aged 45-60 years in good health.

Ten or more counts support this clonotype. This chain connects TRBV10-3 to TRBJ2-5, with TRBD1 matching over 7 bases. V lost 6 bases, J lost 0 bases, and 1 base stayed unmatched. The CDR3 spans 13 residues. Germline values: CDR1 ENHRY, CDR2 SYGVKD. The CDR3, as DNA: TGTGCCATCAGGACAGGGAACCAAGAGACCCAGTACTTC. Translating gives CAIRTGNQETQYF.

This clonotype was picked up a small number of times. The J gene is TRBJ2-3, the V gene TRBV29-1; D call uncertain. Germline lookup yields CDR1 SQVTM and CDR2 ANQGSEA. Trimming removed 2 bases at V and 2 bases at J, with 11 bases between. CDR3 length equals 14 residues. The CDR3 protein is CSVETEETTDTQYF. CDR3 in DNA: TGCAGCGTTGAAACAGAGGAGACCACAGATACGCAGTATTTT.

This clonotype occurred a few times. V and J are TRBV29-1 and TRBJ1-2; D may be TRBD1 (6 bases). Trimming cost V 7 bases and J 7 bases, with 16 bases left between them. CDR3 length: 12 amino acids. Per the germline V gene, CDR1 is SQVTM and CDR2 is ANQGSEA. The chain's CDR3 is CSAFYRAGGYTF. For the CDR3, the DNA is TGCAGCGCATTTTACAGGGCCGGTGGCTACACCTTC.

This clonotype was picked up many times. This chain links TRBV9 with TRBJ2-1; the D gene is possibly TRBD2 (6 bases). CDR3 length: 17 residues. Germline V gene lookup returns CDR1 SGDLS and CDR2 YYNGEE. Trimming stripped 0 bases from V and 4 bases from J, with 17 bases between. CDR3 loop: CASSVALWRGAYNEQFF. CDR3 bases: TGTGCCAGCAGCGTAGCCCTCTGGCGGGGAGCTTACAATGAGCAGTTCTTC.

This clonotype was seen a single time. The chain recombines TRBV29-1 with TRBJ1-5; TRBD1 aligns across 8 bases. The length of the CDR3 is 13 residues. Germline V gene data show CDR1 as SQVTM and CDR2 as ANQGSEA. The V gene end was trimmed by 7 bases and the J gene end by 4 bases; junction bases not matched to a gene: 6. The CDR3 loop is CSAETGANQPQHF. The CDR3 DNA sequence: TGCAGCGCAGAGACAGGGGCAAATCAGCCCCAGCATTTT.

The chain carries TRBV29-1 and TRBJ1-1; tentative D call: TRBD1 (5 bases). The V end was cut by 4 bases, the J end by 0 bases, with 12 bases between. The CDR3 consists of 14 residues. Germline lookup yields CDR1 SQVTM and CDR2 ANQGSEA. This CDR3 is CSVGSRTMNTEAFF. CDR3 sequence (DNA): TGCAGCGTTGGGTCCAGGACAATGAACACTGAAGCTTTCTTT.

This clonotype came up many times. The V gene is TRBV10-3, the J gene TRBJ1-5; TRBD1 aligns across 7 bases. J lost 1 base, V lost 4 bases, and 4 bases had no gene match. This CDR3 region has 15 residues. Germline V gene lookup returns CDR1 ENHRY and CDR2 SYGVKD. The CDR3 is CAISGVGQSNQPQHF. The CDR3 DNA follows: TGTGCCATCAGTGGTGTGGGACAGAGCAATCAGCCCCAGCATTTT.

This clonotype showed up just a few times. The CDR3 bases are TGTGCCAGTAGTTCTCCAGGGGACCCTGGGGGCAATGAGCAGTTCTTC. Translated: CASSSPGDPGGNEQFF. This rearrangement joins TRBV19 to TRBJ2-1; D might be TRBD1 (6 bases). The CDR3 spans 16 residues. In germline, CDR1 is LNHDA, CDR2 SQIVND (reference sequence). Trimming left V 5 bases short and J 6 bases short, with 20 bases between.

This clonotype occurred a few times. The chain joins TRBV9 to TRBJ2-4; TRBD2 matches at 7 bases. Looked up from germline, CDR1 is SGDLS and CDR2 is YYNGEE. This CDR3 has 15 amino acids. The V gene end was trimmed by 2 bases and the J gene end by 8 bases; junction bases not matched to a gene: 10. For the CDR3, the DNA is TGTGCCAGCAGCGTGGGAGGGACCATCCGGGACATTCAGTACTTC. Translated, it gives CASSVGGTIRDIQYF. The full variable domain, with the rest looked up from reference TRBV9 and TRBJ2-4, is DSGVTQTPKHLITATGQRVTLRCSPRSGDLSVYWYQQSLDQGLQFLIQYYNGEERAKGNILERFSAQQFPDLHSELNLSSLELGDSALYFCASSVGGTIRDIQYFGAGTRLSVL.

The chain employs TRBV7-9 and TRBJ2-1; D is undetermined. Germline V gives CDR1 SEHNR, CDR2 FQNEAQ (reference sequence). V was trimmed by 3 bases and J by 9 bases, leaving 3 bases between them. This CDR3 spans 10 amino acids. The CDR3 nucleotides are TGTGCCAGCAGCTTCGGTGAGCAGTTCTTC. Encoded protein: CASSFGEQFF.

This clonotype was counted between two and nine times. The chain joins TRBV5-1 to TRBJ1-2; weak D call: TRBD1 (5 bases). Trimming removed 7 bases from V and 0 bases from J, with 13 bases in between. In germline, CDR1 is SGHRS, CDR2 YFSETQ. The CDR3 runs to 14 residues. The CDR3 coding sequence is TGCGCCAGCGGTAGGCCAGGGACTAACTATGGCTACACCTTC. Translated: CASGRPGTNYGYTF.

The rearrangement links TRBV12-3 or TRBV12-4 to TRBJ1-2; 8 nucleotides match TRBD1. The V and J ends lost 5 bases and 6 bases, in that order; junction bases with no gene match: 14. This CDR3 has 16 residues. The CDR3 bases are TGTGCCAGCAGTCCTTCCGGGACAGGTCTTCCCCATGGCTACACCTTC. This sequence encodes CASSPSGTGLPHGYTF.

This clonotype was counted at least ten times. The chain carries TRBV29-1 and TRBJ2-1; weak D call: TRBD1 (8 bases). This CDR3 region has 15 residues. Trimming removed 1 base from V and 7 bases from J, with 17 bases in between. Germline V gene data show CDR1 as SQVTM and CDR2 as ANQGSEA. DNA of the CDR3: TGCAGCGTTGAAGGTGGACAGGGCGGGGGAAATGAGCAGTTCTTC. Protein product: CSVEGGQGGGNEQFF.

This clonotype has at least ten counts. The chain carries TRBV5-1 and TRBJ2-5, with D tentatively TRBD2 (6 bases). The CDR3 has 16 amino acids. Germline V lookup: CDR1 SGHRS, CDR2 YFSETQ. Trimming shortened V by 0 bases and J by 2 bases, and 14 bases separated the two germline ends. The CDR3 reads CASSLAGVKGQETQYF. CDR3 in DNA: TGCGCCAGCAGCTTGGCGGGAGTAAAGGGGCAAGAGACCCAGTACTTC.

This clonotype came up many times. V and J are TRBV20-1 and TRBJ2-2; TRBD1 matches 7 bases. The CDR3 contains 15 residues. With V trimmed by 2 bases and J by 1 base, 4 bases remained unmatched. Germline values: CDR1 DFQATT, CDR2 SNEGSKA (reference sequence). The CDR3 sequence is CSARTGDLNTGELFF. Here the CDR3 DNA reads TGCAGTGCTAGAACAGGGGATCTGAACACCGGGGAGCTGTTTTTT.

This clonotype appeared a few times. V usage is TRBV25-1 and J usage is TRBJ2-2; TRBD2 matches 8 bases. Germline V gene lookup returns CDR1 MGHDK and CDR2 SYGVNS. Unmatched junction bases numbered 1, after V lost 4 bases and J lost 6 bases. This CDR3 is built from 13 residues. The CDR3 DNA reads as TGTGCCAGCAGTGCGGGGGGGCCCGGGGAGCTGTTTTTT. Amino acid sequence: CASSAGGPGELFF.

This clonotype has only a few counts. The V call is TRBV7-2, the J call TRBJ2-7, with D possibly called TRBD1 or TRBD2 (6 bases each). Germline V gene data show CDR1 as SGHTA and CDR2 as FQGNSA. CDR3 length: 11 amino acids. V was trimmed by 1 base and J by 12 bases, leaving 10 bases between them. As DNA, the CDR3 is TGTGCCAGCAGCTTAGGAAGGGGGGCGTACTTC. This sequence encodes CASSLGRGAYF.

The V and J genes are TRBV12-3 or TRBV12-4 and TRBJ2-1, with 9 bases lining up with TRBD1. CDR3 size: 16 residues. Trimming at V came to 10 bases and at J to 7 bases, leaving 17 bases not matched to a gene. This chain's CDR3 is CATVGPGDRGLNEQFF. The CDR3 region has the DNA TGTGCCACCGTGGGGCCCGGTGACAGGGGGTTGAATGAGCAGTTCTTC.

This chain uses TRBV5-1 with TRBJ2-4; D perhaps matches TRBD1 (6 bases). The germline V and J ends were trimmed by 5 bases and 3 bases, with 15 bases remaining between them. This CDR3 has 15 amino acids. Per germline, CDR1 SGHRS and CDR2 YFSETQ. DNA for the CDR3: TGCGCCAGCAGACCCCCAGGGGCGGACAAAAACATTCAGTACTTC. This translates into CASRPPGADKNIQYF. The complete variable domain, with remaining parts taken from reference TRBV5-1 and TRBJ2-4, reads KAGVTQTPRYLIKTRGQQVTLSCSPISGHRSVSWYQQTPGQGLQFLFEYFSETQRNKGNFPGRFSGRQFSNSRSEMNVSTLELGDSALYLCASRPPGADKNIQYFGAGTRLSVL.

This clonotype was detected a few times. This chain joins TRBV10-3 and TRBJ1-2; 8 positions agree with TRBD1. The CDR3 covers 15 residues. Germline CDR1 is ENHRY and CDR2 is SYGVKD. The junction had 10 bases not matched to a gene; V was cut back by 8 bases and J by 2 bases. The CDR3 is CAIGSTWTGNYGYTF. The CDR3 DNA sequence: TGTGCCATCGGCTCGACTTGGACAGGGAACTATGGCTACACCTTC.